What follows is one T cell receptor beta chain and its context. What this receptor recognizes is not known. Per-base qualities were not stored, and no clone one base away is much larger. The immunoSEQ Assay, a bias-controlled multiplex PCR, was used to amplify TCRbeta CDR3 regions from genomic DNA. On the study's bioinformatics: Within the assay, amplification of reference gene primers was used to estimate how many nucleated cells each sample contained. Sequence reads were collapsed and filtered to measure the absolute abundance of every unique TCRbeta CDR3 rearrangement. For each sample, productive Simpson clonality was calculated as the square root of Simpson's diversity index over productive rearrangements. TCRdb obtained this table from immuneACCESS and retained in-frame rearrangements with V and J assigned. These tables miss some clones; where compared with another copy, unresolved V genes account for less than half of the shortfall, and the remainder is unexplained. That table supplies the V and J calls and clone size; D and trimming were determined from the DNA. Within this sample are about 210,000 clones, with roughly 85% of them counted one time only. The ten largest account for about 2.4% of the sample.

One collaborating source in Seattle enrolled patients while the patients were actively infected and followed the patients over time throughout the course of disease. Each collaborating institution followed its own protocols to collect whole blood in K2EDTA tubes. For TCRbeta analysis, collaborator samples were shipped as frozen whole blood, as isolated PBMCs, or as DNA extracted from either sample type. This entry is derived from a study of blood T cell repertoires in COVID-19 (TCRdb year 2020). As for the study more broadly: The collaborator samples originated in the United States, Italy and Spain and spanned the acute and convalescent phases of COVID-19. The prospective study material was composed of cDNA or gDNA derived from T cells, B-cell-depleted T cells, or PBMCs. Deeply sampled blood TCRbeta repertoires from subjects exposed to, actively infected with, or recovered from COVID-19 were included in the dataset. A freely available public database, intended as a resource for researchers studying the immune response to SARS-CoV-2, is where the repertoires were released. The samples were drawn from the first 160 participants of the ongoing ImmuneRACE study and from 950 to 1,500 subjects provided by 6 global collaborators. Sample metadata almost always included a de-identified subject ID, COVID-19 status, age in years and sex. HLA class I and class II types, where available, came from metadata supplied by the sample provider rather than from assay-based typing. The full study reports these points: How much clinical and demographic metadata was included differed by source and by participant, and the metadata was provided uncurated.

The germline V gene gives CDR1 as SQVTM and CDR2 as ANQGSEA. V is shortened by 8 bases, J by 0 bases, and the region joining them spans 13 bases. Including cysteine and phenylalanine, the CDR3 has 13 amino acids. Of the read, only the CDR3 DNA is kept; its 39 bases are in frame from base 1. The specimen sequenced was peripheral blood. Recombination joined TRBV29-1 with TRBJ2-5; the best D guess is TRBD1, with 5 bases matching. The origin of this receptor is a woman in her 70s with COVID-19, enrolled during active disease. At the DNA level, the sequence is TGCAGCAGCAATCGACAGAACCAAGAGACCCAGTACTTC. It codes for CSSNRQNQETQYF.